These 21 T cell receptor beta chains originate from one sample sequenced in a study of T cell changes during pregnancy in multiple sclerosis. Sequencing used immunoSEQ multiplex PCR; TCRdb keeps in-frame clones, though not all of them. The table lists about 75,000 clones, around 92% of them singletons. This sample comprised peripheral blood, obtained in the first trimester of pregnancy. These receptors were taken from a female donor in good health, enrolled as a control in a pregnancy study.

The chain recombines TRBV5-1 with TRBJ2-7; 11 bases fit TRBD2. This CDR3 region has 16 residues. The germline V gene has CDR1 SGHRS and CDR2 YFSETQ. The V and J ends lost 2 bases and 7 bases, in that order; junction bases with no gene match: 11. In nucleotides, the CDR3 is TGCGCCAGCAGCTTTCGACTAGCGGGGCCCAAGCGGGAGCAGTACTTC. Amino acid sequence: CASSFRLAGPKREQYF.

This CDR3 reads CASSTSGGASGELFF. In nucleotides, the CDR3 is TGTGCCAGCAGTACTAGCGGGGGGGCCTCCGGGGAGCTGTTTTTT. The chain uses TRBV6-5 and TRBJ2-2; 13 positions agree with TRBD2. CDR3 length: 15 residues. CDR1 and CDR2 from the germline V gene are MNHEY and SVGAGI. V trimming: 5 bases; J trimming: 6 bases; junction bases outside the gene matches: 3.

The chain is built from TRBV4-2 and TRBJ2-7; 8 nucleotides align to TRBD2. CDR1 and CDR2 (germline): LGHNA, YNFKEQ. The CDR3 covers 22 residues. J gave up 6 bases and V 4 bases, and 32 bases lay outside the gene matches. CDR3 sequence: CASSLYVGGAGGNPGPLSEQYF. Here the CDR3 DNA reads TGTGCCAGCAGCCTATACGTGGGGGGTGCGGGAGGAAACCCCGGACCGCTAAGCGAGCAGTACTTC.

The rearrangement uses TRBV2 and TRBJ2-7; 13 positions agree with TRBD2. With V trimmed by 7 bases and J by 3 bases, 3 bases remained unmatched. CDR1 SNHLY and CDR2 FYNNEI come from the germline V gene. The CDR3 sequence is 14 residues long. CDR3 DNA: TGTGCCAGCACCGGGACTAGCGGGGTCTACGAGCAGTACTTC. Translation gives CASTGTSGVYEQYF.

This chain uses TRBV14 with TRBJ1-6; a possible D gene is TRBD1 (6 bases). The germline V and J ends were trimmed by 1 base and 7 bases, with 11 bases remaining between them. The CDR3 is 15 residues long. Germline V gives CDR1 SGHDN, CDR2 FVKESK. CDR3 nucleotide sequence: TGTGCCAGCAGCCAAGTTGCTGGACAGAATTCACCCCTCCACTTT. It is translated as CASSQVAGQNSPLHF.

The chain combines TRBV5-1 with TRBJ2-7; 7 positions agree with TRBD2. CDR1 is SGHRS and CDR2 is YFSETQ in the germline V gene. V was pared by 0 bases and J by 1 base, with 4 bases of the junction left unmatched. CDR3 length equals 15 residues. The CDR3 DNA is TGCGCCAGCAGCTTGGTCGCTAGCGGTTCCTACGAGCAGTACTTC. Translated, it gives CASSLVASGSYEQYF.

The chain uses TRBV5-6 and TRBJ1-5; 7 bases align to TRBD1. Looked up from germline, CDR1 is SGHDT and CDR2 is YYEEEE. The CDR3 has 14 residues. V was pared by 4 bases and J by 4 bases, with 5 bases of the junction left unmatched. For the CDR3, the DNA is TGTGCCAGCAGCCGGGGACAGACTAATCAGCCCCAGCATTTT. This translates into CASSRGQTNQPQHF.

This clone was seen just once. This chain links TRBV5-4 with TRBJ2-7, with D hard to call. CDR1 and CDR2 from the germline V gene are SGHNT and YYREEE (reference sequence). The CDR3 sequence is 15 residues long. Trimming stripped 2 bases from V and 2 bases from J, with 14 bases between. CDR3 bases: TGTGCCAGCAGCTTAGATTCCTGGCAGACCTACGAGCAGTACTTC. Its translation: CASSLDSWQTYEQYF.

The chain links TRBV10-2 to TRBJ2-1, with 13 bases lining up with TRBD2. The length of the CDR3 is 14 residues. CDR1 and CDR2 (germline): WSHSY, SAAADI. V lost 6 bases and J lost 7; bases outside the gene matches: 3. The chain's CDR3 is CASSATSGRNEQFF. The CDR3 DNA follows: TGCGCCAGCAGCGCGACTAGCGGGAGGAATGAGCAGTTCTTC.

V usage is TRBV5-1 and J usage is TRBJ1-3; D is possibly TRBD1 (5 bases). CDR1 and CDR2 from the germline V gene are SGHRS and YFSETQ. The CDR3 spans 15 residues. V shed 4 bases and J shed 7 bases, with 18 bases lying between them. The CDR3 is CASSPQDVRGNTIYF. The CDR3 DNA reads TGCGCCAGCAGCCCCCAGGACGTTAGGGGTAACACCATATATTTT.

This CDR3 reads CASSDSRDRATDTQYF. DNA of the CDR3: TGTGCCAGCAGCGATTCCCGGGACAGGGCCACAGATACGCAGTATTTT. The V and J genes are TRBV5-4 and TRBJ2-3; the match to TRBD1 covers 9 bases. J lost 2 bases, V lost 4 bases, and 8 bases had no gene match. The CDR3 is 16 residues long. The V gene's germline CDR1 is SGHNT and CDR2 YYREEE (reference sequence).

J is TRBJ2-5 and V is TRBV14; no clear D gene. Germline V gene lookup returns CDR1 SGHDN and CDR2 FVKESK. V lost 4 bases and J lost 4, with 10 bases in between. The CDR3 sequence is 13 residues long. The CDR3 is CASSLGLLETQYF. CDR3 in DNA: TGTGCCAGCAGCCTGGGCTTACTAGAGACCCAGTACTTC.

The J gene is TRBJ2-7, the V gene TRBV7-2; perhaps TRBD1 as D (5 bases). The CDR3 totals 14 residues. The germline gives CDR1 SGHTA, CDR2 FQGNSA. V was trimmed by 1 base and J by 5 bases, leaving 12 bases between them. CDR3 loop: CASSLVVRVNEQYF. CDR3 bases: TGTGCCAGCAGCTTAGTTGTCAGGGTTAACGAGCAGTACTTC.

A single count supports this clone. The chain couples TRBV7-8 to TRBJ1-5; possibly TRBD1 for D (5 bases). V lost 5 bases to trimming and J lost 0 bases, with 11 bases between them. Germline CDR1 and CDR2: SGHVS and FQNEAQ. The CDR3 length is 15 residues. The CDR3 loop reads CASSPGGYSNQPQHF. As DNA, the CDR3 is TGTGCCAGCAGCCCCGGGGGTTATAGCAATCAGCCCCAGCATTTT.

The rearrangement links TRBV5-4 to TRBJ1-1; D is unclear. Germline CDR1 and CDR2: SGHNT and YYREEE (reference sequence). CDR3 size: 12 residues. Trimming took 7 bases from V and 1 from J, leaving 8 bases between them. This CDR3 reads CASGRENTEAFF. The CDR3 nucleotides are TGTGCCAGCGGTCGGGAGAACACTGAAGCTTTCTTT. The variable domain in full, completed from reference TRBV5-4 and TRBJ1-1, reads ETGVTQSPTHLIKTRGQQVTLRCSSQSGHNTVSWYQQALGQGPQFIFQYYREEENGRGNFPPRFSGLQFPNYSSELNVNALELDDSALYLCASGRENTEAFFGQGTRLTVV.

The J gene is TRBJ2-6, the V gene TRBV4-2; 9 nucleotides align to TRBD2. The CDR3 totals 20 residues. V gave up 3 bases and J gave up 3 bases; unmatched junction bases: 15. Germline CDR1 reads LGHNA; CDR2 reads YNFKEQ. CDR3 residues: CASSQPVGAGGPRGANVLTF. In DNA, the CDR3 is TGTGCCAGCAGCCAGCCCGTTGGCGCGGGAGGGCCTCGTGGGGCCAACGTCCTGACTTTC.

The sample holds one count of this clone. The chain links TRBV7-9 to TRBJ2-3; 8 nucleotides agree with TRBD1. V dropped 5 bases and J dropped 6; count of bases not matched to a gene: 7. In germline, CDR1 is SEHNR, CDR2 FQNEAQ (reference sequence). The CDR3 totals 14 residues. The CDR3 here is CASSQRTGRDTQYF. The CDR3 bases are TGTGCCAGCAGCCAACGGACAGGGAGGGATACGCAGTATTTT. Full variable domain (remainder filled in from reference TRBV7-9 and TRBJ2-3): DTGVSQNPRHKITKRGQNVTFRCDPISEHNRLYWYRQTLGQGPEFLTYFQNEAQLEKSRLLSDRFSAERPKGSFSTLEIQRTEQGDSAMYLCASSQRTGRDTQYFGPGTRLTVL.

This clone has only one observation. This sequence joins TRBV6-5 and TRBJ2-2; 7 nucleotides align to TRBD1. V was clipped by 6 bases and J by 0 bases; unmatched bases: 4. Looked up from germline, CDR1 is MNHEY and CDR2 is SVGAGI. The CDR3 loop spans 15 amino acids. DNA for the CDR3: TGTGCCAGCAGCCTTGACAGGGCGAACACCGGGGAGCTGTTTTTT. Protein product: CASSLDRANTGELFF.

The V call is TRBV6-5, the J call TRBJ2-1; D possibly corresponds to TRBD2 (5 bases). This CDR3 comprises 15 residues. CDR1 and CDR2 (germline): MNHEY, SVGAGI. V lost 7 bases, J lost 4 bases, and 17 bases lay in between. The CDR3 sequence: CASTPPRGNYNEQFF. In DNA form, the CDR3 reads TGTGCCAGCACCCCCCCCCGGGGAAATTACAATGAGCAGTTCTTC.

The chain employs TRBV6-1 and TRBJ2-3, with 9 bases fitting TRBD1. The trim removed 3 bases at V and 3 bases at J, leaving 7 bases unmatched. Germline loops: CDR1 MNHNS, CDR2 SASEGT. The CDR3 is 16 amino acids. The chain's CDR3 is CASSEPPGQGTDTQYF. CDR3 bases: TGTGCCAGCAGTGAGCCGCCGGGACAGGGTACAGATACGCAGTATTTT.

The gene calls are TRBV7-2 and TRBJ2-6; weak D call: TRBD1 (6 bases). CDR1 SGHTA and CDR2 FQGNSA come from the germline V gene. CDR3 length equals 17 residues. V was clipped by 5 bases and J by 0 bases, with 14 bases between them. The CDR3 sequence: CASSGKGQSSGANVLTF. CDR3 nucleotides: TGTGCCAGCAGCGGTAAAGGACAGAGCTCTGGGGCCAACGTCCTGACTTTC.